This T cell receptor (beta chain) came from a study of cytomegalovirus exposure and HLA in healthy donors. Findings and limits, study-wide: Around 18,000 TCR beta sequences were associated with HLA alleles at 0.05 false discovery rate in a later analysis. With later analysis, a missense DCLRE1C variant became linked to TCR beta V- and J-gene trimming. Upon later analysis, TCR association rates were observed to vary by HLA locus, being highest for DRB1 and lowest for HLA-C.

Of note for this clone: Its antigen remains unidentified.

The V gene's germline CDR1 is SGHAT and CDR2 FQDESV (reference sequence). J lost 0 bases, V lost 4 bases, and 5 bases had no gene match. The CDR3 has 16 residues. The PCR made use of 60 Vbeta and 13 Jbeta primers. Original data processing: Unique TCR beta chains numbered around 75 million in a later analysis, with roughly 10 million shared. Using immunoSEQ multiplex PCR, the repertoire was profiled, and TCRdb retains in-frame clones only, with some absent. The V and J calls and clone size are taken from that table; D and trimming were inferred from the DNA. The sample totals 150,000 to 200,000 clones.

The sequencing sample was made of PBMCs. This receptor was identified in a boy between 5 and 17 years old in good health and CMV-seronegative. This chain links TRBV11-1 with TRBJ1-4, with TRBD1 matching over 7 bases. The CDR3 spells CASSSGTATTNEKLFF. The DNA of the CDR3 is TGTGCCAGCAGCTCCGGGACAGCCACAACTAATGAAAAACTGTTTTTT.